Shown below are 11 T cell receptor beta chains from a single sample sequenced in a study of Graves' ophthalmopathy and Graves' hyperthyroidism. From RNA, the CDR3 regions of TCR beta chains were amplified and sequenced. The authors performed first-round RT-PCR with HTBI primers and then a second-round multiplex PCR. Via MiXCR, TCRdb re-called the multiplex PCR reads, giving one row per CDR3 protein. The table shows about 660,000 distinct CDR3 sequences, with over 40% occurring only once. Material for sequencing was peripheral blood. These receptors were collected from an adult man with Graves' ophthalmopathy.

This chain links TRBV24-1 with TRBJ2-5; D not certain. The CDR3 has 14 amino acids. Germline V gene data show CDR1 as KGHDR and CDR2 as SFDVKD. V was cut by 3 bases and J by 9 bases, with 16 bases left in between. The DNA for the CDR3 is TGTGCCACCAGTGATGAGTATAGCAATCAGCCCCAGTACTTC. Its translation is CATSDEYSNQPQYF.

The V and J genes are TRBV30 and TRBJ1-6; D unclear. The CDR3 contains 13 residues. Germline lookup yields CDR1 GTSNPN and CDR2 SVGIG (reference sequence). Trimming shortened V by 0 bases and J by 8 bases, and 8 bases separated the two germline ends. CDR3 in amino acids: CAWSVSEYSPLHF. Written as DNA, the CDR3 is TGTGCCTGGAGTGTAAGCGAATATTCACCCCTCCACTTT.

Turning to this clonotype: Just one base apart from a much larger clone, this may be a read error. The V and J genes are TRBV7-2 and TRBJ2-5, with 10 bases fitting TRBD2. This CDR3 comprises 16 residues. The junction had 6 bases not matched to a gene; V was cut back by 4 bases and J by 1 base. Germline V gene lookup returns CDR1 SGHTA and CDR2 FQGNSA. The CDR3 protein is CASSYLAGEIQETQYF. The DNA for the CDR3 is TGTGCCAGCAGCTACCTAGCGGGAGAGATCCAAGAGACCCAGTACTTC.

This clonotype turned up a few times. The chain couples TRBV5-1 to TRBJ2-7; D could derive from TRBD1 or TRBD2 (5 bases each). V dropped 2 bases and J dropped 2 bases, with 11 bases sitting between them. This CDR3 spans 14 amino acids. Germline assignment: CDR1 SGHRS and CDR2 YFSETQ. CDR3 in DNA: TGCGCCAGCAGCTTTGCAGGGAGTCCCTACGAGCAGTACTTC. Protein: CASSFAGSPYEQYF.

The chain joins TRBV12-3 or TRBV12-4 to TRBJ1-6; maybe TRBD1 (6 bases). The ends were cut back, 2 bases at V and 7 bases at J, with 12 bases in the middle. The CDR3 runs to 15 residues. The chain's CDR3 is CASSLRTGRNSPLHF. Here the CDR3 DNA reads TGTGCCAGCAGTTTACGTACAGGGCGCAATTCACCCCTCCACTTT.

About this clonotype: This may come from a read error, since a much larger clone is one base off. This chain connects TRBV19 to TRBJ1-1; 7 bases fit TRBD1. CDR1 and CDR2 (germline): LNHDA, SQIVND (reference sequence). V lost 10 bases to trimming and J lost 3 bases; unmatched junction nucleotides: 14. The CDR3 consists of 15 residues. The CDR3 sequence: CATEGGTGADTEAFF. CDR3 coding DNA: TGTGCCACCGAAGGGGGAACAGGGGCGGACACTGAAGCTTTCTTT.

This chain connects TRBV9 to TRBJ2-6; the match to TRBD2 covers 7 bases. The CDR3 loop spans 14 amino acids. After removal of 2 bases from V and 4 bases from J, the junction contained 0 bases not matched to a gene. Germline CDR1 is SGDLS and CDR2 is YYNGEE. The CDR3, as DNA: TGTGCCAGCAGCGTTAGCGGGGGGGCCAACGTCCTGACTTTC. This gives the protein CASSVSGGANVLTF.

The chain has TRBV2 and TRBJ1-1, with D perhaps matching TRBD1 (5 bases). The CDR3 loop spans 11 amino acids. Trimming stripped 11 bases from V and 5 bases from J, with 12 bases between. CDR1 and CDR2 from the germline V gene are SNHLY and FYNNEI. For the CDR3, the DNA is TGTGCCGACAGACTGGGAACTGAAGCTTTCTTT. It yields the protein CADRLGTEAFF.

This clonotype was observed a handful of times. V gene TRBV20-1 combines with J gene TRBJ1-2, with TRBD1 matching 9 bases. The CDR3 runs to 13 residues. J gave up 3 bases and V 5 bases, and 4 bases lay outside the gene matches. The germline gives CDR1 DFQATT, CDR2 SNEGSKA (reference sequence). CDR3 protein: CSAGDREDYGYTF. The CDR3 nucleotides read TGCAGTGCTGGGGACAGGGAAGACTATGGCTACACCTTC.

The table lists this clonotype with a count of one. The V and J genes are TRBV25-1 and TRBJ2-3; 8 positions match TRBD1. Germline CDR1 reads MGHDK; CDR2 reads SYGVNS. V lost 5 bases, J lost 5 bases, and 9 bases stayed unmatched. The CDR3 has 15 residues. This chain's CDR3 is CASSLEGQGRDTQYF. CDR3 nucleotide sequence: TGTGCCAGCAGTTTAGAAGGACAGGGAAGAGATACGCAGTATTTT.

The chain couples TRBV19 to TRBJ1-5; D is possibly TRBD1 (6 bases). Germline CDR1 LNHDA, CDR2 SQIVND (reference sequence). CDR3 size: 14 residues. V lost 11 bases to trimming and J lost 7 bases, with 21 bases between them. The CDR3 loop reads CAWSVPGVGQPQHF. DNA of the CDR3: TGTGCCTGGAGTGTACCAGGGGTTGGGCAGCCCCAGCATTTT.